This TCR beta chain was sequenced for a study of regulatory T cells in long-lasting Graves disease. Time point in this sample: persistent/refractory GD, antithyroid drugs over 5 years with positive TRAb. Construction of the TCR library relied on RNA isolated from PBMCs. Building of the TCR beta libraries involved iRepertoire HTBI primers and Arm-PCR of CDR3 regions. TCRdb fed the multiplex PCR reads into MiXCR, producing one record per CDR3 protein. The sample consists of some 440,000 distinct CDR3 sequences, about a fifth of them appearing once. This clonotype was detected only a few times. Germline CDR1 and CDR2: SGHRS and YFSETQ. The CDR3 length is 15 residues. The V end was cut by 10 bases, the J end by 0 bases, with 17 bases between.

This specimen was peripheral blood mononuclear cells (PBMCs), taken when the disease was refractory, from a patient treated with antithyroid drugs. This TCR came from a female donor with Graves disease. This chain joins TRBV5-1 and TRBJ2-1, with D possibly matching TRBD2 (5 bases). The CDR3 nucleotides read TGCGCCTCAGCAGAGGGCGGTGTCTCCTACAATGAGCAGTTCTTC. It translates to CASAEGGVSYNEQFF.